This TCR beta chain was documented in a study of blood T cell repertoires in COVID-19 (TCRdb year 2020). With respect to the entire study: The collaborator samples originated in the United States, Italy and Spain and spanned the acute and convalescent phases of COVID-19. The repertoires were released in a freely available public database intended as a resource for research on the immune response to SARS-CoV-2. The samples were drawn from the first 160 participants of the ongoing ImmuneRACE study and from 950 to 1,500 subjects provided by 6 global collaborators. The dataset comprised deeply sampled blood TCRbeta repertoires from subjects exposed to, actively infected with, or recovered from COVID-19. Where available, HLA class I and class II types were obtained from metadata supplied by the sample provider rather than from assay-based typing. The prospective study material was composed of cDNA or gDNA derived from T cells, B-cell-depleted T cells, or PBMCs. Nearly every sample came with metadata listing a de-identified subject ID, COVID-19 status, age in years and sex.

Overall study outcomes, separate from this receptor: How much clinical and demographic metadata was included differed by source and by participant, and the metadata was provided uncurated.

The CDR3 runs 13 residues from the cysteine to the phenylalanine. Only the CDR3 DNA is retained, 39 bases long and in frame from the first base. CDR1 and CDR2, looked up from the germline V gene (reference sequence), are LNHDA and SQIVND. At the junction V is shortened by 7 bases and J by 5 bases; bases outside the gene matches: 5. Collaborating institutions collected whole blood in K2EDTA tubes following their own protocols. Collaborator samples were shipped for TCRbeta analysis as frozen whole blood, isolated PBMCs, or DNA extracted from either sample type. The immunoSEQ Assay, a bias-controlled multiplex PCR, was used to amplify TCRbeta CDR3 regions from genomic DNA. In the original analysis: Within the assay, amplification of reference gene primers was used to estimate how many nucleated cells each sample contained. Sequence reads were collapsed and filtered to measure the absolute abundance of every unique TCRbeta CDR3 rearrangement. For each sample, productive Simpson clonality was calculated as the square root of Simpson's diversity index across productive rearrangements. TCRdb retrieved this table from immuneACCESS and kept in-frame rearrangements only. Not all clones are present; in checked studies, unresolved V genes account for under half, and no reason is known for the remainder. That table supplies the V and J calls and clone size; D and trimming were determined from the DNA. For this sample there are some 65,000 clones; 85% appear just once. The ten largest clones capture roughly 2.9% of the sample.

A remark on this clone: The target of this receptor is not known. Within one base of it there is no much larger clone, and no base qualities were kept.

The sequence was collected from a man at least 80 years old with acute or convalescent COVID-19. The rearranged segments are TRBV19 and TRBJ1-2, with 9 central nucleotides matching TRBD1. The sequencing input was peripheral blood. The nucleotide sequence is TGTGCCAGTAACACGGGACAGGGATATGGCTACACCTTC. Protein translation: CASNTGQGYGYTF.